These 19 T cell receptor beta chains were all obtained from the same sample, sequenced in a study of T cells in Graves' hyperthyroidism and ophthalmopathy. From RNA transcripts, TCR beta CDR3 regions were amplified. When the TCR CDR3 underwent first-round RT-PCR, the HTBI primer set was used. TCRdb reprocessed the multiplex PCR reads via MiXCR and lists one record per CDR3 protein. The sample yields a few hundred thousand distinct CDR3 sequences, 15% to 18% seen once. The sample consisted of blood. These receptors all come from a woman aged 18-29 years with Graves' hyperthyroidism.

This chain uses TRBV12-3 or TRBV12-4 with TRBJ2-1, with 12 bases aligning to TRBD2. The junction had 3 bases not matched to a gene; V was cut back by 3 bases and J by 0 bases. The CDR3 consists of 17 residues. CDR3 in DNA: TGTGCCAGCAGTTTTCTAGCGGGAGGGGGCTCCTACAATGAGCAGTTCTTC. This gives the protein CASSFLAGGGSYNEQFF.

The chain joins TRBV20-1 to TRBJ2-1, with a weak D call TRBD1 (6 bases). The germline V gene encodes CDR1 DFQATT and CDR2 SNEGSKA (reference sequence). The germline V and J ends were trimmed by 1 base and 7 bases, with 11 bases remaining between them. This CDR3 is 13 amino acids long. The DNA of the CDR3 is TGCAGTGCTAGAGGACAGGTTGGGAATGAGCAGTTCTTC. It specifies CSARGQVGNEQFF.

Many counts were recorded for this clonotype. This sequence joins TRBV29-1 and TRBJ2-7, with D maybe TRBD1 (6 bases). This CDR3 has 14 residues. Germline-derived CDR1 and CDR2 are SQVTM and ANQGSEA. V lost 4 bases to trimming and J lost 7 bases, with 20 bases between them. As DNA, the CDR3 is TGCAGCGTTGCCCGCGTGGGGCGAGGGGGAGAGCAGTACTTC. Encoded protein: CSVARVGRGGEQYF.

In its sample, this clonotype was seen many times. The genes are TRBV6-1 and TRBJ2-7; 9 bases fit TRBD1. The CDR3 runs 14 residues. The germline gives CDR1 MNHNS, CDR2 SASEGT. V trimming: 6 bases; J trimming: 5 bases; junction bases outside the gene matches: 8. CDR3 protein: CASRKTGGVNEQYF. The CDR3 region has the DNA TGTGCCAGCAGAAAGACAGGGGGTGTAAACGAGCAGTACTTC.

This clonotype was counted between two and nine times. The V and J genes are TRBV7-9 and TRBJ1-2, with D possibly TRBD1 on 5 matching bases. Trimming removed 5 bases at V and 8 bases at J, with 12 bases between. The germline V gene encodes CDR1 SEHNR and CDR2 FQNEAQ (reference sequence). The CDR3 consists of 12 residues. DNA of the CDR3: TGTGCCAGCAGCCCGCCCCAGGGCGGCTACACCTTC. Protein sequence: CASSPPQGGYTF.

This clonotype was picked up many times. V is TRBV12-3 or TRBV12-4 and J is TRBJ1-5, with 8 bases that match TRBD1. CDR3 length: 15 residues. Germline trimming cut 6 bases from V and 4 bases from J; bases unmatched to any gene: 8. The DNA of the CDR3 is TGTGCCAGCAGCCGGGACAGGTTGCCGAATCAGCCCCAGCATTTT. Protein product: CASSRDRLPNQPQHF.

This clonotype was seen ten or more times. The chain uses TRBV3-1 and TRBJ2-7, with D maybe TRBD2 (5 bases). The CDR3 has 14 amino acids. CDR1 LGHDT and CDR2 YNNKEL come from the germline V gene (reference sequence). V was shortened by 1 base and J by 3 bases, with 10 bases between the two germline ends. The CDR3 DNA reads as TGTGCCAGCAGCCAAGGTCGAGGGAACTACGAGCAGTACTTC. Translating gives CASSQGRGNYEQYF.

In its sample, this clonotype was seen many times. The CDR3 nucleotides read TGTGCCAGCAGTTTACACAGGGACGGCACTGAAGCTTTCTTT. Translating gives CASSLHRDGTEAFF. The rearrangement joins TRBV12-3 or TRBV12-4 to TRBJ1-1; perhaps TRBD1 as D (6 bases). The V and J ends lost 2 bases and 4 bases respectively, with 11 bases between them. This CDR3 comprises 14 residues.

This clonotype was seen ten or more times. This chain links TRBV4-1 with TRBJ1-2; D uncertain. CDR3 length: 17 residues. Germline values: CDR1 MGHRA, CDR2 YSYEKL. V was trimmed by 5 bases and J by 5 bases, leaving 24 bases between them. CDR3 in amino acids: CASSLTRDRPIRYGYTF. CDR3 bases: TGCGCCAGCAGCTTAACTCGGGATAGGCCCATTCGTTATGGCTACACCTTC.

In its sample, this clonotype was seen many times. This sequence joins TRBV28 and TRBJ1-2; 8 bases agree with TRBD1. V lost 5 bases to trimming and J lost 3 bases; unmatched junction nucleotides: 8. From germline, CDR1 is MDHEN and CDR2 SYDVKM. The CDR3 consists of 15 residues. Written as DNA, the CDR3 is TGTGCCAGCAGTCCAGGGGGCGCGACGGACTATGGCTACACCTTC. Amino acids: CASSPGGATDYGYTF.

In this sample, this clonotype turned up many times. The rearrangement links TRBV7-9 to TRBJ2-2; 7 positions match TRBD1. Germline V CDR1 and CDR2: SEHNR, FQNEAQ (reference sequence). The V gene end was trimmed by 6 bases and the J gene end by 2 bases; junction bases not matched to a gene: 12. This CDR3 region has 17 residues. DNA of the CDR3: TGTGCCAGCAGTACCTGGGTGGGACAGCTCAACACCGGGGAGCTGTTTTTT. Amino acids: CASSTWVGQLNTGELFF.

As for this clonotype: A much larger clone differs from this one at a single base, so this may be a read error. The rearrangement uses TRBV6-1 and TRBJ1-2; D is perhaps TRBD1 (6 bases). The germline V gene encodes CDR1 MNHNS and CDR2 SASEGT. CDR3 length: 14 residues. The CDR3 reads CASRTTGKLYSYTF. The CDR3 DNA sequence: TGTGCCAGCAGGACGACAGGAAAACTCTATAGCTACACCTTC.

The rearrangement joins TRBV19 to TRBJ2-1; a possible D gene is TRBD1 (6 bases). Germline V CDR1 and CDR2: LNHDA, SQIVND (reference sequence). The length of the CDR3 is 13 residues. V lost 7 bases and J lost 3, with 10 bases in between. In nucleotides, the CDR3 is TGTGCCAGTACGCACAGGGACTACAATGAGCAGTTCTTC. The encoded protein is CASTHRDYNEQFF.

V is TRBV24-1 and J is TRBJ1-4, with 7 nucleotides matching TRBD1. Germline CDR1 reads KGHDR; CDR2 reads SFDVKD. J gave up 7 bases and V 3 bases, and 4 bases lay outside the gene matches. The CDR3 is made up of 14 amino acids. The CDR3 here is CATSDRQGGEKLFF. As DNA, the CDR3 is TGTGCCACCAGTGATCGACAGGGAGGTGAAAAACTGTTTTTT.

Here the CDR3 DNA reads TGCGCCAGCAGCTCAACAACCGGGACTAGCGGGAGATGGCGAGGCAATGAGCAGTTCTTC. Translation gives CASSSTTGTSGRWRGNEQFF. The rearrangement joins TRBV5-1 to TRBJ2-1; TRBD2 matches at 14 bases. Germline V gene lookup returns CDR1 SGHRS and CDR2 YFSETQ. The length of the CDR3 is 20 residues. The V and J ends lost 3 bases and 6 bases, in that order; junction bases with no gene match: 17.

Many counts were recorded for this clonotype. The chain employs TRBV28 and TRBJ2-7, with D unclear. The V end lost 6 bases, the J end lost 7 bases, and 19 bases lay between the germline ends. The germline V gene has CDR1 MDHEN and CDR2 SYDVKM. The CDR3 loop spans 14 amino acids. The CDR3: CASRAGGGLLEQYF. The CDR3 DNA sequence: TGTGCCAGCAGAGCAGGCGGTGGCCTTTTGGAGCAGTACTTC.

The J gene is TRBJ1-4, the V gene TRBV20-1; TRBD1 matches at 9 bases. Germline-derived CDR1 and CDR2 are DFQATT and SNEGSKA (reference sequence). CDR3 length: 15 amino acids. With V trimmed by 2 bases and J by 8 bases, 9 bases remained unmatched. DNA of the CDR3: TGCAGTGCTAGACAACCCGGGACAGGGCCGGAAAAACTGTTTTTT. Its protein product is CSARQPGTGPEKLFF.

This clonotype has ten or more counts. V gene TRBV6-1 combines with J gene TRBJ1-1; D is perhaps TRBD1 (5 bases). Trimming cost V 5 bases and J 1 base, with 14 bases left between them. Germline loops: CDR1 MNHNS, CDR2 SASEGT. The CDR3 has 15 amino acids. The CDR3 DNA is TGTGCCAGCAGTTACCCCGGGGCAGCGAACACTGAAGCTTTCTTT. Its protein product is CASSYPGAANTEAFF.

This clonotype was recorded at least ten times. V and J are TRBV28 and TRBJ2-1; 9 bases agree with TRBD2. The germline V gene encodes CDR1 MDHEN and CDR2 SYDVKM. This CDR3 region has 14 residues. Losses at the gene ends were 5 bases for V and 15 bases for J; bases not matched to a gene: 14. The DNA of the CDR3 is TGTGCCAGCAGTCGAGGGGACGGCGGGAGGGACCTGTTCTTC. Residues: CASSRGDGGRDLFF.